Sequencing of this TCR beta chain was carried out in a study of vaccination and CD4 T cells after COVID-19. Study context: Post-vaccination samples were procured at a median of around 79 days following dose two (range 14 to 241).

The Oncomine TCR Beta short-read assay was applied to DNA of cultured CD4+ T cells. DNA came from CD4+ T cells after culture. MiXCR, run by TCRdb on the PCR reads, gives a single entry per CDR3 protein. Seen here are roughly 17,000 distinct CDR3 sequences, under 65% observed once, and the top ten hold 3.7%. Treatment noted: 10-day PBMC culture with coronavirus spike peptide pools or control peptides (ViraFEST assay). Findings of the study overall: Among convalescent patients, a median roughly 90% of reactive clones emerged only after vaccination.

This clonotype was seen a handful of times. Its antigen is currently unknown. The CDR3 extends over 12 amino acids. The V and J ends lost 5 bases and 3 bases respectively, with 7 bases between them. The clonotype originates from a human donor who had recovered from COVID-19. The input for sequencing was CD4+ T cells from blood, cultured in vitro, taken before SARS-CoV-2 vaccination. The rearrangement links TRBV12-3 or TRBV12-4 to TRBJ1-2; D unclear. CDR3 nucleotides: TGTGCCAGCAGTCAAGTAGACTATGGCTACACCTTC. Residues: CASSQVDYGYTF.